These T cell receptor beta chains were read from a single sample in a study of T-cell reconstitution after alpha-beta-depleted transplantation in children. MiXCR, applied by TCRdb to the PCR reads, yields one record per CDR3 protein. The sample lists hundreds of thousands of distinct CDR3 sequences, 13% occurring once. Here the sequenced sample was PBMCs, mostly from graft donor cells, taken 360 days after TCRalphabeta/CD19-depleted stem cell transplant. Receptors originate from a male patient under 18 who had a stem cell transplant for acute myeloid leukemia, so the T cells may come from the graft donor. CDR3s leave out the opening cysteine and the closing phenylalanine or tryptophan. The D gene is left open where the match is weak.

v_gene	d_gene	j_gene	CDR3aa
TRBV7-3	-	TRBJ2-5	ASSPRLGRETQY
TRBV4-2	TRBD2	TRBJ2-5	ASSPEREVFQETQY
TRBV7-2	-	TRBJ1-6	ASSYREAYNSPLH
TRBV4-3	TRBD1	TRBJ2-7	ASSQGAGGSYEQY
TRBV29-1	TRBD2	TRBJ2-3	SSSGRAADTQY
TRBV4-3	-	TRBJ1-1	ASSQVTGRTEAF
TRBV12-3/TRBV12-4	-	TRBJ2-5	ASSPGRRETQY
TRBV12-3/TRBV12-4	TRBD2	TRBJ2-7	ASTMGTSGYEQY
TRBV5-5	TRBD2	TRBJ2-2	ASRRTSGSNTGELF
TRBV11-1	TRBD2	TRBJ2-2	ASSSTGTSGRWASGELF
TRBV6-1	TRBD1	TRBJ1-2	ASSTTGVGGYT
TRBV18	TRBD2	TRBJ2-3	ASSPANLAASTDTQY
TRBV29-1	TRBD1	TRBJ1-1	SVWGDREVTEAF
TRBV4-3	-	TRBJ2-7	ASSQDAGGPYEQY
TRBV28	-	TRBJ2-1	ASSLRRGSYNEQF
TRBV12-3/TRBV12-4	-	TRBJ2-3	ASSFRGSGDTQY
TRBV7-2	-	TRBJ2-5	ASSGSGWGTQY
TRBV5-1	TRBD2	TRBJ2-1	ASGNLAGIYNEQF
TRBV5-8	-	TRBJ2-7	ASSLGPPVAYEQY
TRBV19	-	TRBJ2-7	ASSPRIRFDGGGTYEQY
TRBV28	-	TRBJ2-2	ASSFARPANTGELF
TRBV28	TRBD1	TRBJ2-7	ASSIRQGYEQY
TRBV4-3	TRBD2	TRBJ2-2	ASSQGTTGGTGELF
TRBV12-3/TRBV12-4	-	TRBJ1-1	ASSAALGATEAF
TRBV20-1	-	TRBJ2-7	SAHGTDYYEQY
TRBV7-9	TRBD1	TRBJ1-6	ASSSGGYSPLH
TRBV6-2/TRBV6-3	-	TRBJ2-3	ASSTWTPSGTDTQY
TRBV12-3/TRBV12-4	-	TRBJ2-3	ASSLGGSTLTQY
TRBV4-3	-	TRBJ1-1	ASSHGQSMNTEAF
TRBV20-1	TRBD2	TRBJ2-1	CASGLAGDWGEDEQF
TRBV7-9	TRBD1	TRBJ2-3	ASSSPGQEY
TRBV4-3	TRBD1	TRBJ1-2	ASSQDRGLGYT
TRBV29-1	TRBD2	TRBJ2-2	SGGLAPNTGELF
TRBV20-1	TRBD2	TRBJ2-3	SASREEGSVLAGPPDTQY
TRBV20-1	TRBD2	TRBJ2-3	SARDPAGVTDTQY
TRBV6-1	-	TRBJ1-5	ASGPKHNQPQH
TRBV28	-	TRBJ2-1	ASSPGSYNEQF
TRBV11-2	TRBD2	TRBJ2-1	ASSLSTSGTYTSSYNEQF
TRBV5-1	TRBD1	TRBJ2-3	ASGGQIGGTDTQY
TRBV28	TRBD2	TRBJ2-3	ASSSSGGRPDTQY
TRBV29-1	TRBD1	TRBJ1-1	SVAPGGEAF
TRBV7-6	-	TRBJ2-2	ASSLEGSGRSNTGELF
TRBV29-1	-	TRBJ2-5	SVGGLETQY
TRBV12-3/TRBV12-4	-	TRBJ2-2	ASTMVGELF
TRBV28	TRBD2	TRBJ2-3	ASSGRLDTQY
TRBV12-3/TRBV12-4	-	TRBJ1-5	ASSKQAKPQH
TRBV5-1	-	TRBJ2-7	ASSLGDFGLTYEQY
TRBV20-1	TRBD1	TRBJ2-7	SATGQAYEQY
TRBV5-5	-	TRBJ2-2	ASSLLLGRLNTGELF
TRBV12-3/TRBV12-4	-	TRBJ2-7	ASSFGVRSDEQY
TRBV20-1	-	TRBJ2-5	SARDRPQETQY
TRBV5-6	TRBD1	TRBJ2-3	ASSFGQGIDTQY
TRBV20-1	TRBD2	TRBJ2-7	SARDTPGLGYEQY
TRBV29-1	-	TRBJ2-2	SATGSNTGELF